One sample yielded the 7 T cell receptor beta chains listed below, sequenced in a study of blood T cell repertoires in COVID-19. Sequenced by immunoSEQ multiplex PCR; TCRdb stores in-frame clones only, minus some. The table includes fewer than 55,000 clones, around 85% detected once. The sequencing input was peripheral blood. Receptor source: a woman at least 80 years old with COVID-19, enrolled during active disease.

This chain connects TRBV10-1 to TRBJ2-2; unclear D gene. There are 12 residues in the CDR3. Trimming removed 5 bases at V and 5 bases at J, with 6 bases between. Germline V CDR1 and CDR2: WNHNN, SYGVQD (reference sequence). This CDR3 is CASSQETGELFF. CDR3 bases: TGCGCCAGCAGTCAAGAGACCGGGGAGCTGTTTTTT.

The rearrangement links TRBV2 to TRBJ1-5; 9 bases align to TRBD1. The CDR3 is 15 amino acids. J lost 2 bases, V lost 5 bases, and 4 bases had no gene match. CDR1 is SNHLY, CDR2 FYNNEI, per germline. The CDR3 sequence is CASSRTGDGNQPQHF. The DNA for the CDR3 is TGTGCCAGCAGTAGGACAGGGGATGGCAATCAGCCCCAGCATTTT.

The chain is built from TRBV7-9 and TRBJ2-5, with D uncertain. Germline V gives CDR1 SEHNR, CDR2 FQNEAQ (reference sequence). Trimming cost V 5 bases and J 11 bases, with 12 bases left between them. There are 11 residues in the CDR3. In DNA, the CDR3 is TGTGCCAGCAGCCCCGGCGAGGCTCAGTACTTC. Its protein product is CASSPGEAQYF.

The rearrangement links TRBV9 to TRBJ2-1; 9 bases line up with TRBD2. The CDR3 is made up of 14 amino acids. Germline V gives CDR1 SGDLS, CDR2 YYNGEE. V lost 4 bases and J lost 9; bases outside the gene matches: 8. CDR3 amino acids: CASSTAGGPREQFF. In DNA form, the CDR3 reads TGTGCCAGCAGCACGGCGGGAGGGCCCCGTGAGCAGTTCTTC.

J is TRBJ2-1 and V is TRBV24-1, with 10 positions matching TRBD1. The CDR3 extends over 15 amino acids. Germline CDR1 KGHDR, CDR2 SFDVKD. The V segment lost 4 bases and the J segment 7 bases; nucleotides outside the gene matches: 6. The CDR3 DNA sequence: TGTGCCACCAGTGAACCGGGACAGGGGAGGAATGAGCAGTTCTTC. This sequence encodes CATSEPGQGRNEQFF.

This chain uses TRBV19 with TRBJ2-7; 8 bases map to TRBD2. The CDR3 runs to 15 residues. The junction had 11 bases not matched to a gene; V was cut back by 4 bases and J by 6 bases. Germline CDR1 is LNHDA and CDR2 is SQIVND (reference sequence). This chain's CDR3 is CASSNGGLGDPEQYF. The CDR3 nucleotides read TGTGCCAGTAGTAACGGGGGACTAGGAGACCCCGAGCAGTACTTC. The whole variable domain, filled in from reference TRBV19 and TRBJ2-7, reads DGGITQSPKYLFRKEGQNVTLSCEQNLNHDAMYWYRQDPGQGLRLIYYSQIVNDFQKGDIAEGYSVSREKKESFPLTVTSAQKNPTAFYLCASSNGGLGDPEQYFGPGTRLTVT.

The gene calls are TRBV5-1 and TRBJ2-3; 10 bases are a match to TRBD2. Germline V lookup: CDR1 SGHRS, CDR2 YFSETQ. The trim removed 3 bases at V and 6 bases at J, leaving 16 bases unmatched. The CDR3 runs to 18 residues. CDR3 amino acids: CASSSGIAGGGIGDTQYF. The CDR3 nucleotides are TGCGCCAGCAGCTCGGGCATAGCGGGAGGAGGAATAGGGGATACGCAGTATTTT.